This TCR beta chain came from a study of shared clonotypes between healthy human individuals. In the case of this clone: Its antigen is currently unknown. One junction end does not reproduce the germline sequence, and a read error may be involved.

Clones were sequenced by immunoSEQ multiplex PCR, and TCRdb holds only the in-frame ones, with some missing. The sample carries a few million clones, around nine tenths recorded once. Study conclusions and caveats: Represented genetic and exposure-history diversity was restricted by having few donors.

The sequence was obtained from a man aged 18 to 29 in good health. The sequenced sample was naive CD4+ T cells sorted from blood. Subset specified: CD45RA+ positively selected.

CDR3 loop: CASSRQTSSYNSPLRF. CDR3 DNA sequence: TGTGCCAGCAGCCGACAAACCAGCTCCTATAATTCACCCCTCCGCTTT. J is TRBJ1-6 and V is TRBV5-6, with D unresolved. In germline, CDR1 is SGHDT, CDR2 YYEEEE. The CDR3 is 16 amino acids.